This T cell receptor beta chain stems from a study of regulatory T cells in long-lasting Graves disease. Whole-study findings and limits: Persistent disease was associated with favored TRBV28 usage and with favored use of TRBJ1-2 and TRBJ2-5.

This clonotype appeared a few times. The antigen remains undetermined. Relying on iRepertoire HTBI primers and Arm-PCR of CDR3 regions, the team built TCR beta libraries. In TCRdb, the multiplex PCR reads were re-called with MiXCR into one record per CDR3 protein. The sample contains about 470,000 distinct CDR3 sequences, 15% to 20% of which appear only once. Time point: newly diagnosed GD, antithyroid drugs for less than 3 months. PBMCs were the source of the RNA used for TCR sequencing. This CDR3 has 14 amino acids. Trimming stripped 8 bases from V and 0 bases from J, with 14 bases between. Germline-derived CDR1 and CDR2 are MNHEY and SVGEGT. This sample also belongs to another study, concerning T cells in Graves' hyperthyroidism and ophthalmopathy. That publication notes: Blood also showed most of the thyroid clonotypes that were expanded above 0.001.

The V call is TRBV6-2 or TRBV6-3, the J call TRBJ2-7, with D unresolved. The clonotype comes from a middle-aged man with Graves disease. This specimen was peripheral blood mononuclear cells (PBMCs), taken at new diagnosis, from a patient treated with antithyroid drugs. Here the CDR3 DNA reads TGTGCCAGCCAGGCCGGCGGCAACTCCTACGAGCAGTACTTC. Its protein is CASQAGGNSYEQYF.